This TCR beta chain was sequenced during a study of regulatory T cells in long-lasting Graves disease. There are many counts of this clonotype. Relying on iRepertoire HTBI primers and Arm-PCR of CDR3 regions, the team built TCR beta libraries. Each CDR3 protein is one row after TCRdb ran MiXCR on the multiplex PCR reads. The table has around 480,000 distinct CDR3 sequences, 16% seen once. Germline V gives CDR1 DFQATT, CDR2 SNEGSKA (reference sequence). This CDR3 has 14 residues. The V and J ends lost 1 base and 6 bases, in that order; junction bases with no gene match: 3. Described time point: newly diagnosed GD, antithyroid drugs for less than 3 months. Generation of the TCR library employed RNA extracted from PBMCs. The same data also went into a second study, on T cells in Graves' hyperthyroidism and ophthalmopathy. That study adds: Patients with uncontrolled infections, other autoimmune diseases, pregnancy or lactation were excluded.

Sample: peripheral blood mononuclear cells (PBMCs), taken at new diagnosis, from a patient treated with antithyroid drugs. The chain links TRBV20-1 to TRBJ2-1; TRBD2 matches at 10 bases. The TCR comes from a man aged 40-49 years with Graves disease. In DNA form, the CDR3 reads TGCAGTGCTAGAGCTAGCGGGAGAAGCAATGAGCAGTTCTTC. It encodes CSARASGRSNEQFF.